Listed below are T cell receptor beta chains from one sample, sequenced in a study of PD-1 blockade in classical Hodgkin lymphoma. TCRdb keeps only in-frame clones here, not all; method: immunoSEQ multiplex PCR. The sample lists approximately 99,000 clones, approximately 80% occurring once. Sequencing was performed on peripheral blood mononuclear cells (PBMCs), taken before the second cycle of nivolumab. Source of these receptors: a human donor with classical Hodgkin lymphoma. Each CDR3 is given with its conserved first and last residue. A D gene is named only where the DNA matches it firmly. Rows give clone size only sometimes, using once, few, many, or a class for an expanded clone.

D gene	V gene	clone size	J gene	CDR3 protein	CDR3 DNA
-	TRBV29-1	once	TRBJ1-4	CSAGQTNEKLFF	TGCAGCGCAGGACAGACAAATGAAAAACTGTTTTTT
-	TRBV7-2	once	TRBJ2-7	CASSARDNRYEQYF	TGTGCCAGCAGCGCCCGGGACAACAGGTACGAGCAGTACTTC
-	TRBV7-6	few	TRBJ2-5	CASSVIPGQETQYF	TGTGCCAGCAGTGTTATACCCGGACAAGAGACCCAGTACTTC
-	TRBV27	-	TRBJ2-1	CASSSPPRTWYNEQFF	TGTGCCAGCAGTTCCCCGCCCCGGACTTGGTACAATGAGCAGTTCTTC
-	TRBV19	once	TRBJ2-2	CASRRAGELFF	TGTGCCAGTCGGCGAGCCGGGGAGCTGTTTTTT
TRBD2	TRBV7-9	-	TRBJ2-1	CASDGTSGTYYEQFF	TGTGCCAGCGATGGGACTAGCGGAACTTACTATGAGCAGTTCTTC
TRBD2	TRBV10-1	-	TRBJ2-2	CARAHEVSGRAGTGELFF	TGCGCGCGTGCCCACGAGGTTAGCGGGAGGGCGGGGACCGGGGAGCTGTTTTTT
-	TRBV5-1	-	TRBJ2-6	CASSLEAAGANVLTF	TGCGCCAGCAGCTTGGAGGCAGCTGGGGCCAACGTCCTGACTTTC
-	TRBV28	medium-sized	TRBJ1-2	CASTPGHLGGYGYTF	TGTGCCAGCACCCCCGGACACCTCGGGGGATATGGCTACACCTTC
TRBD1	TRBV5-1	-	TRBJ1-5	CASSPGTVDSNQPQHF	TGCGCCAGCAGCCCCGGGACAGTCGATAGCAATCAGCCCCAGCATTTT
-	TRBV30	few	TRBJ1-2	CALGPAGYTF	TGTGCCCTGGGGCCTGCCGGCTACACCTTC
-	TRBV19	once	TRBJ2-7	CASSFVNSYEQYF	TGTGCCAGTAGTTTTGTAAACTCCTACGAGCAGTACTTC
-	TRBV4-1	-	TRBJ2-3	CASSQGPTSQVAQYF	TGCGCCAGCAGCCAAGGTCCGACTAGTCAGGTGGCGCAGTATTTT
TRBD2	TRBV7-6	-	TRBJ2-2	CASSLVAGAGGELFF	TGTGCCAGCAGCTTAGTGGCGGGAGCTGGCGGGGAGCTGTTTTTT
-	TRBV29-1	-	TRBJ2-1	CSAEGDEQFF	TGCAGCGCCGAGGGGGATGAGCAGTTCTTC
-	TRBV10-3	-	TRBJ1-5	CAISESRNQPQHF	TGTGCCATCAGTGAATCTCGAAATCAGCCCCAGCATTTT
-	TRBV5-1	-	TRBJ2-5	CASSLHSPNEETQYF	TGCGCCAGCAGCCTTCATAGTCCTAATGAGGAGACCCAGTACTTC
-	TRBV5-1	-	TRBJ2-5	CASSLVPEETQYF	TGCGCCAGCAGCTTGGTTCCGGAAGAGACCCAGTACTTC
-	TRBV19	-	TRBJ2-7	CASSIAGGSYEQYF	TGTGCCAGTAGTATCGCAGGGGGGTCCTACGAGCAGTACTTC
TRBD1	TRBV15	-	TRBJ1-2	CATSRAGPGGGGYTF	TGTGCCACCAGCAGAGCGGGACCAGGGGGAGGAGGCTACACCTTC
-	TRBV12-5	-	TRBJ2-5	CASGLPPIETQYF	TGTGCTAGTGGTTTGCCACCGATAGAGACCCAGTACTTC
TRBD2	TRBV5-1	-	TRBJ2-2	CASRTSSYTGELFF	TGCGCCAGTAGGACTAGCTCCTACACCGGGGAGCTGTTTTTT
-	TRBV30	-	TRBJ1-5	CAWSPGPNQPQHF	TGTGCCTGGAGTCCTGGACCTAATCAGCCCCAGCATTTT
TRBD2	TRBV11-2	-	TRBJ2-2	CASSSLAVNTGELFF	TGTGCCAGCAGCTCACTAGCGGTGAACACCGGGGAGCTGTTTTTT
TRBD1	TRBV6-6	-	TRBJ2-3	CASSYDRGTDTQYF	TGTGCCAGCAGTTACGACAGGGGCACAGATACGCAGTATTTT
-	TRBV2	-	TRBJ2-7	CASSGQSYEQYF	TGTGCCAGCAGTGGACAGTCCTACGAGCAGTACTTC
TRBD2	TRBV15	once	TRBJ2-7	CATSDSGRPYEQYF	TGTGCCACCAGCGATAGCGGGAGACCCTACGAGCAGTACTTC
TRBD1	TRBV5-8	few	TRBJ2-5	CASSLISGGETQYF	TGTGCCAGCAGCCTTATTTCAGGGGGAGAGACCCAGTACTTC